The 3 T cell receptor beta chains below were found in one sample sequenced in a study of blood T cell repertoires in COVID-19. Produced via immunoSEQ multiplex PCR; TCRdb's table is partial and in-frame only. The table includes about 290,000 clones, around 92% detected once. Sample: peripheral blood. The receptor source for this set is a woman in her 30s with COVID-19, enrolled during active disease.

This chain joins TRBV11-3 and TRBJ2-3; possibly TRBD2 for D (5 bases). Germline CDR1 and CDR2: SGHNT and YENEEA. Deletions cut 2 bases from V and 4 bases from J, with 7 bases between. CDR3 length: 13 residues. As DNA, the CDR3 is TGTGCCAGCAGCTTAACCGGGGCAGATACGCAGTATTTT. It yields the protein CASSLTGADTQYF.

This clone was counted between two and nine times. Here the CDR3 DNA reads TGCGCCAGCAGCGAAAAGAGAACCGACAGGGGGATCCTCAATCAGCCCCAGCATTTT. Protein product: CASSEKRTDRGILNQPQHF. The rearrangement uses TRBV4-1 and TRBJ1-5; 9 bases line up with TRBD1. The CDR3 is made up of 19 amino acids. The germline gives CDR1 MGHRA, CDR2 YSYEKL. V dropped 5 bases and J dropped 3; count of bases not matched to a gene: 17.

The sample holds one count of this clone. The chain employs TRBV7-9 and TRBJ1-6; 8 bases are a match to TRBD1. The trim removed 4 bases at V and 9 bases at J, leaving 5 bases unmatched. CDR1 is SEHNR and CDR2 is FQNEAQ in the germline V gene (reference sequence). The CDR3 is 14 residues long. Written as DNA, the CDR3 is TGTGCCAGCAGCTACGGACAGGGTGGTTCACCCCTCCACTTT. Amino acids: CASSYGQGGSPLHF.